A single sample is the source of the 26 T cell receptor beta chains below, sequenced in a study of T cell clonality in common variable immunodeficiency. Repertoires were generated with immunoSEQ multiplex PCR, while TCRdb's copy carries only in-frame clones and drops some. The table records 15,000 to 20,000 clones without singletons, the ten largest covering about 14%. Study findings and constraints: Reportedly, TCR beta sequences from common variable immunodeficiency showed fewer deletions and N-nucleotide insertions.

Their recognized antigens are unknown. The sequencing sample was made of peripheral blood mononuclear cells. These receptor sequences come from a human donor with common variable immunodeficiency.

This clone was recorded at least ten times. The read ends 3 residues before the CDR3 terminus; that terminus is restored from the germline J gene. The chain joins TRBV7-2 to TRBJ2-3, with D uncertain. The CDR3 covers 15 residues. Deletions cut 5 bases from V and 2 bases from J, with 14 bases between. Germline assignment: CDR1 SGHTA and CDR2 FQGNSA. The sequenced part of the CDR3 DNA is TGTGCCAGCAGCCCAAGAAGCACTTCCACAGATACG. This sequence encodes CASSPRSTSTDT. The whole CDR3 sequence is CASSPRSTSTDTQYF.

In this sample, this clone turned up a few times. The CDR3 extends 3 residues past the end of the read, so its final part is completed from the germline J gene. This chain links TRBV5-4 with TRBJ1-6, with TRBD1 as a possible D gene (6 bases). The CDR3 is made up of 15 amino acids. V shed 5 bases and J shed 10 bases, with 19 bases lying between them. From germline, CDR1 is SGHNT and CDR2 YYREEE (reference sequence). CDR3: CASRVGRGPKSPLHF. CDR3 bases read: TGTGCCAGCAGGGTAGGCAGGGGTCCTAAGTCACCC.

CDR3 loop: CAGTPGGWDTQYF. CDR3 bases read: TGTGCCGGCACCCCCGGCGGGTGGGATACG. V usage is TRBV7-2 and J usage is TRBJ2-3, with D possibly TRBD2 on 5 matching bases. Sequencing ends 3 residues short of the CDR3 end; the germline J gene provides the rest. The CDR3 runs 13 residues. V was cut by 11 bases and J by 6 bases, with 18 bases left in between. Germline CDR1 and CDR2: SGHTA and FQGNSA.

This clone was counted a few times. The missing CDR3 end, 3 residues past where the read stops, is filled in from the germline J gene. This rearrangement joins TRBV7-2 to TRBJ1-5; D is uncertain. The germline V gene has CDR1 SGHTA and CDR2 FQGNSA. CDR3 length: 14 residues. V lost 5 bases and J lost 3, with 11 bases in between. The sequenced part of the CDR3 DNA is TGTGCCAGCAGCCCCTCGGGTCACAATCAGCCC. Protein: CASSPSGHNQP. The entire CDR3 protein reads CASSPSGHNQPQHF.

This clone was observed many times. CDR3 DNA, as far as it was read: TGTGCCAGCAGTTTCCCACAGGGAACTAATGAAAAA. Its protein is CASSFPQGTNEK. The complete CDR3 reads CASSFPQGTNEKLFF. J is TRBJ1-4 and V is TRBV7-9; maybe TRBD1 (6 bases). The observed sequence ends 3 residues before the CDR3 terminus, with the missing tail filled in from the germline J gene. This CDR3 has 15 residues. V dropped 6 bases and J dropped 1 base, with 12 bases sitting between them. From germline, CDR1 is SEHNR and CDR2 FQNEAQ (reference sequence). Full variable domain (remainder filled in from reference TRBV7-9 and TRBJ1-4): DTGVSQNPRHKITKRGQNVTFRCDPISEHNRLYWYRQTLGQGPEFLTYFQNEAQLEKSRLLSDRFSAERPKGSFSTLEIQRTEQGDSAMYLCASSFPQGTNEKLFFGSGTQLSVL.

This clone was counted many times. CDR3 residues: CASSLRAGGGETQYF. The CDR3 DNA, read in part, is TGTGCCAGCAGCCTTCGGGCGGGAGGAGGAGAGACC. The chain recombines TRBV7-2 with TRBJ2-5, with 8 bases identical to TRBD2. The read terminates 3 residues before the CDR3 end, so the remaining end is supplied by the germline J gene. The CDR3 covers 15 residues. Per the germline V gene, CDR1 is SGHTA and CDR2 is FQGNSA. V trimming: 5 bases; J trimming: 4 bases; junction bases outside the gene matches: 9. The whole variable domain, filled in from reference TRBV7-2 and TRBJ2-5, reads GAGVSQSPSNKVTEKGKDVELRCDPISGHTALYWYRQSLGQGLEFLIYFQGNSAPDKSGLPSDRFSAERTGGSVSTLTIQRTQQEDSAVYLCASSLRAGGGETQYFGPGTRLLVL.

This clone was picked up many times. The CDR3 end lies 3 residues beyond the end of the read and is filled in from the germline J gene. This chain joins TRBV18 and TRBJ2-5; 11 nucleotides align to TRBD2. The V gene's germline CDR1 is KGHSH and CDR2 LQKENI. The V and J ends lost 5 bases and 1 base, in that order; junction bases with no gene match: 3. The CDR3 has 15 residues. CDR3 sequence: CASSSGLAAQETQYF. The sequenced part of the CDR3 DNA is TGTGCCAGCTCATCGGGACTAGCGGCCCAAGAGACC.

About this clone itself: The read falls 3 residues short of the CDR3 end, and the missing part is taken from the germline J gene. The genes are TRBV18 and TRBJ2-3; no clear D. The CDR3 covers 14 residues. Germline loops: CDR1 KGHSH, CDR2 LQKENI. V was cut by 5 bases and J by 6 bases, with 15 bases left in between. The sequenced CDR3 bases are TGTGCCAGCTCAGCACGCGGTCCGCCCGATACG. This sequence encodes CASSARGPPDT. The CDR3 in its entirety is CASSARGPPDTQYF.

In the case of this clone: Coverage ceases 3 residues before the CDR3 finishes, and the germline J gene fills in the end. The chain recombines TRBV19 with TRBJ2-7, with 8 positions matching TRBD2. J was trimmed by 6 bases and V by 5 bases; bases with no gene match: 9. This CDR3 region has 14 residues. Germline lookup yields CDR1 LNHDA and CDR2 SQIVND (reference sequence). CDR3 DNA, as far as it was read: TGTGCCAGTAGTCTGAGCGGGAGCACCGGCGAG. Encoded protein: CASSLSGSTGE. The complete CDR3 reads CASSLSGSTGEQYF.

A few counts support this clone. The read terminates 3 residues ahead of where the CDR3 ends, so the germline J gene completes it. The rearrangement links TRBV7-2 to TRBJ2-3; unclear D gene. The length of the CDR3 is 12 residues. The V gene lost 5 bases and the J gene lost 2 bases, with 5 bases spanning the gap. Germline CDR1 is SGHTA and CDR2 is FQGNSA. CDR3 bases read: TGTGCCAGCAGCCACTACACAGATACG. Protein sequence: CASSHYTDT. The CDR3 in its entirety is CASSHYTDTQYF.

This clone has just a few counts. From the germline J gene comes the end of the CDR3, since the read stops 3 residues before it. V is TRBV29-1 and J is TRBJ2-1; 9 bases match TRBD1. The CDR3 has 11 residues. V lost 6 bases to trimming and J lost 9 bases; unmatched junction nucleotides: 3. The germline V gene encodes CDR1 SQVTM and CDR2 ANQGSEA. Partial CDR3 DNA: TGCAGCGTCCGGGACAGGGCTGAG. Residues: CSVRDRAE. The entire CDR3 sequence reads CSVRDRAEQFF.

This clone was detected ten times or more. The read terminates 3 residues ahead of where the CDR3 ends, so the germline J gene completes it. The chain combines TRBV20-1 with TRBJ1-5; TRBD1 aligns across 10 bases. V shed 1 base and J 2 bases; nucleotides not matched to a gene: 8. The germline V gene encodes CDR1 DFQATT and CDR2 SNEGSKA (reference sequence). The CDR3 extends over 17 amino acids. CDR3 DNA (partial): TGCAGTGCTAGAGGACAGGGGGCCAGTGCGGGCAATCAGCCC. Protein: CSARGQGASAGNQP. The entire CDR3 sequence reads CSARGQGASAGNQPQHF.

In this sample, this clone turned up many times. The read gets to within 3 residues of the CDR3 end, and the germline J gene fills in the rest. The J gene is TRBJ1-5, the V gene TRBV7-9, with 7 bases that match TRBD1. CDR1 SEHNR and CDR2 FQNEAQ come from the germline V gene (reference sequence). CDR3 length equals 15 residues. V shed 2 bases, J shed 2 bases, and the junction held 3 bases outside the gene matches. CDR3 region: CASSLTGVGNQPQHF. Incomplete CDR3 DNA: TGTGCCAGCAGCTTAACAGGGGTCGGCAATCAGCCC.

In its sample, this clone ranks as medium-sized (0.01 to 0.1%). From the germline J gene comes the end of the CDR3, since the read stops 3 residues before it. The chain joins TRBV7-8 to TRBJ1-1; tentative D call: TRBD1 (5 bases). V lost 6 bases and J 5 bases, leaving 19 bases between the germline ends. The CDR3 loop spans 15 amino acids. Germline assignment: CDR1 SGHVS and CDR2 FQNEAQ. Partial CDR3 DNA: TGTGCCAGCAGTCTTACCGGGACTCAGGGAACTGAA. This translates into CASSLTGTQGTE. The full-length CDR3 reads as CASSLTGTQGTEAFF. Using reference TRBV7-8 and TRBJ1-1 for the parts outside the CDR3, the full variable domain is GAGVSQSPRYKVAKRGQDVALRCDPISGHVSLFWYQQALGQGPEFLTYFQNEAQLDKSGLPSDRFFAERPEGSVSTLKIQRTQQEDSAVYLCASSLTGTQGTEAFFGQGTRLTVV.

In this sample, this clone turned up many times. The read terminates 3 residues before the CDR3 end, so the remaining end is supplied by the germline J gene. The gene calls are TRBV18 and TRBJ1-6; a possible D gene is TRBD1 (5 bases). This CDR3 comprises 17 residues. Trimming took 3 bases from V and 10 from J, leaving 22 bases between them. Germline CDR1 and CDR2: KGHSH and LQKENI. CDR3 loop: CASSPPQTEAARSPLHF. The part of the CDR3 DNA that was read is TGTGCCAGCTCACCCCCCCAGACAGAGGCGGCGAGGTCACCC.

As to this clone: From the germline J gene comes the end of the CDR3, since the read stops 3 residues before it. The chain carries TRBV7-9 and TRBJ2-7, with 8 bases lining up with TRBD1. Germline V gives CDR1 SEHNR, CDR2 FQNEAQ (reference sequence). J gave up 5 bases and V 5 bases, and 5 bases lay outside the gene matches. The CDR3 length is 13 residues. CDR3 DNA, as far as it was read: TGTGCCAGCAGCGTGCAGGGGGCTAACGAG. Its translation: CASSVQGANE. The whole CDR3 sequence is CASSVQGANEQYF.

On this clone: The CDR3 goes on 3 residues after the read ends, and that part is filled in from the germline J gene. The gene calls are TRBV6-1 and TRBJ2-6; D unclear. Germline V gene lookup returns CDR1 MNHNS and CDR2 SASEGT. V was pared by 2 bases and J by 0 bases, with 8 bases between. This CDR3 spans 16 amino acids. CDR3 bases read: TGTGCCAGCAGTGAACAGTGGGCCTCTGGGGCCAACGTC. Translated: CASSEQWASGANV. The CDR3 reads in full as CASSEQWASGANVLTF.

This clone was detected ten times or more. The CDR3 is cut off 3 residues early in the read; its end comes from the germline J gene. The rearrangement uses TRBV2 and TRBJ2-2; TRBD2 matches 8 bases. Germline V gene data show CDR1 as SNHLY and CDR2 as FYNNEI. The CDR3 is made up of 14 amino acids. Trimming removed 6 bases from V and 9 bases from J; junction bases left unmatched: 9. The DNA read from the CDR3 is TGTGCCAGCAGCCCGGGACTAGGGTCCTGGGAG. It translates to CASSPGLGSWE. The full CDR3 protein reads CASSPGLGSWELFF. The whole variable domain, remainder taken from reference TRBV2 and TRBJ2-2, is EPEVTQTPSHQVTQMGQEVILRCVPISNHLYFYWYRQILGQKVEFLVSFYNNEISEKSEIFDDQFSVERPDGSNFTLKIRSTKLEDSAMYFCASSPGLGSWELFFGEGSRLTVL.

This clone was seen repeatedly, ten times or more. The CDR3: CASSISGQPETQYF. The DNA read from the CDR3 is TGTGCCAGTAGTATCTCCGGACAGCCCGAGACC. The chain links TRBV19 to TRBJ2-5; D is possibly TRBD1 (6 bases). The read finishes 3 residues shy of the CDR3 end, and the germline J gene is used to complete it. CDR1 is LNHDA, CDR2 SQIVND, per germline (reference sequence). This CDR3 has 14 residues. Trimming left V 3 bases short and J 5 bases short, with 13 bases between.

This clone came up a few times. Read data end 3 residues before the CDR3 end; the end is taken from the germline J gene. The V gene is TRBV5-1, the J gene TRBJ2-3; 7 nucleotides align to TRBD1. In germline, CDR1 is SGHRS, CDR2 YFSETQ. The CDR3 runs 15 residues. J gave up 2 bases and V 2 bases, and 5 bases lay outside the gene matches. The CDR3 loop is CASSLLQGSTDTQYF. The DNA read from the CDR3 is TGCGCCAGCAGCTTATTACAGGGGTCCACAGATACG.

For this clone: Sequencing ends 3 residues short of the CDR3 end; the germline J gene provides the rest. The chain uses TRBV19 and TRBJ2-5; TRBD1 agrees at 12 bases. V dropped 4 bases and J dropped 6; count of bases not matched to a gene: 24. This CDR3 contains 21 residues. Germline assignment: CDR1 LNHDA and CDR2 SQIVND (reference sequence). CDR3 DNA, as far as it was read: TGTGCCAGTAGTACTATTTACCCAACTCCGGGACAGGGGGCGCGGATGAAGACC. Encoded protein: CASSTIYPTPGQGARMKT. In full, the CDR3 is CASSTIYPTPGQGARMKTQYF.

In this sample, this clone turned up a few times. The read ends 3 residues before the CDR3 terminus; that terminus is restored from the germline J gene. The rearrangement links TRBV19 to TRBJ1-4; D unresolved. From germline, CDR1 is LNHDA and CDR2 SQIVND (reference sequence). The CDR3 runs to 14 residues. Between the trimmed V and J ends, which lost 5 bases and 4 bases, there was a span of 11 bases. CDR3 region: CASSPRGLNEKLFF. Incomplete CDR3 DNA: TGTGCCAGTAGTCCCAGAGGTCTTAATGAAAAA. Supplemented by reference TRBV19 and TRBJ1-4, the full variable domain reads DGGITQSPKYLFRKEGQNVTLSCEQNLNHDAMYWYRQDPGQGLRLIYYSQIVNDFQKGDIAEGYSVSREKKESFPLTVTSAQKNPTAFYLCASSPRGLNEKLFFGSGTQLSVL.

This clone was seen repeatedly, ten times or more. CDR3 in amino acids: CASSLVTGGGETQYF. CDR3 bases read: TGCGCCAGCAGCTTGGTGACGGGAGGGGGAGAGACC. The gene calls are TRBV5-1 and TRBJ2-5, with 8 nucleotides matching TRBD2. The read halts 3 residues ahead of the CDR3 end, with the missing end drawn from the germline J gene. CDR1 SGHRS and CDR2 YFSETQ come from the germline V gene. The CDR3 runs 15 residues. J gave up 4 bases and V 0 bases, and 5 bases lay outside the gene matches.

Notes on this clone: The observed sequence ends 3 residues before the CDR3 terminus, with the missing tail filled in from the germline J gene. The rearrangement joins TRBV18 to TRBJ1-1, with TRBD1 matching 11 bases. Germline V CDR1 and CDR2: KGHSH, LQKENI. CDR3 size: 17 residues. With V trimmed by 4 bases and J by 3 bases, 10 bases remained unmatched. The CDR3 DNA, read in part, is TGTGCCAGCTCACTCTACGGGACAGGGGGGGGGCACACTGAA. Protein: CASSLYGTGGGHTE. The complete CDR3 reads CASSLYGTGGGHTEAFF.

This clone was counted between two and nine times. The read terminates 3 residues ahead of where the CDR3 ends, so the germline J gene completes it. The chain links TRBV5-1 to TRBJ2-1; 11 bases align to TRBD2. With V trimmed by 2 bases and J by 6 bases, 4 bases remained unmatched. This CDR3 comprises 15 residues. Germline CDR1 reads SGHRS; CDR2 reads YFSETQ. The CDR3 spells CASSFRLAGPNEQFF. The sequenced part of the CDR3 DNA is TGCGCCAGCAGCTTCCGACTAGCGGGACCCAATGAG.

This clone was picked up many times. The read halts 3 residues ahead of the CDR3 end, with the missing end drawn from the germline J gene. This chain links TRBV6-1 with TRBJ1-5, with 8 bases identical to TRBD1. Germline assignment: CDR1 MNHNS and CDR2 SASEGT. The CDR3 covers 14 residues. Trimming cost V 1 base and J 6 bases; bases outside gene matches: 2. CDR3 DNA, as far as it was read: TGTGCCAGCAGTGAAGTCGACAGGGGTCAGCCC. Its protein is CASSEVDRGQP. The entire CDR3 sequence reads CASSEVDRGQPQHF.